Sequencing of this T cell receptor beta chain was carried out in a study of T cells in Graves' hyperthyroidism and ophthalmopathy. Study-wide findings and caveats: Blood also held most thyroid clonotypes expanded beyond 0.001.

Aged 18 to 65, the patients had hyperthyroidism that was newly diagnosed and had lasted under 2 months. Regarding this clonotype: The antigen remains undetermined.

This CDR3 spans 13 amino acids. CDR1 is SGHVS and CDR2 is FNYEAQ in the germline V gene. V was clipped by 6 bases and J by 6 bases, with 15 bases between them. Authors of the study amplified TCR beta CDR3 regions from RNA transcripts. First-round RT-PCR of the TCR CDR3 relied on the HTBI primer set. One entry per CDR3 protein, called by TCRdb with MiXCR from the multiplex PCR reads. The sample includes about 540,000 distinct CDR3 sequences, 40% to 55% of them seen just once. The TCR originated in a woman younger than 35 with Graves' hyperthyroidism. This chain links TRBV7-6 with TRBJ2-7; no firm D call. Input material: peripheral blood or thyroid tissue (not recorded which). CDR3 bases: TGTGCCAGCAGTTACCGATTTCCCTCCGAGCAGTACTTC. Its translation is CASSYRFPSEQYF.